This is a list of T cell receptor beta chains from one sample in a study of blood T cell repertoires in COVID-19. Here immunoSEQ multiplex PCR was the method, and the copy in TCRdb shows in-frame clones only, minus some. Of 250,000 to 350,000 clones detected, 90% appear once; the ten largest clones hold roughly 6.8%. Sequenced input: peripheral blood. The source is a woman aged 25 to 45 with COVID-19, enrolled during active disease. CDR3s include the opening cysteine and the closing phenylalanine or tryptophan. A D gene is named only where the DNA matches it firmly. Size values are once, few and many counts, or a class for expanded clones, and some rows have none.

D	V	size	J	DNA	CDR3
-	TRBV18	-	TRBJ2-7	TGTGCCAGCTCACCAGACCAGAGGGCCTCCTACGAGCAGTACTTC	CASSPDQRASYEQYF
TRBD1	TRBV11-2	-	TRBJ2-7	TGTGCCAGCAGCTTAGATCAGGAGACAGGGAGCTTCTACGAGCAGTACTTC	CASSLDQETGSFYEQYF
-	TRBV7-2	-	TRBJ1-1	TGTGCCAGCAGCAATACAGGGAACACTGAAGCTTTCTTT	CASSNTGNTEAFF
-	TRBV5-6	-	TRBJ2-7	TGTGCCAGCAGCTTGTTACTCGCGAACGAGCAGTACTTC	CASSLLLANEQYF
TRBD1	TRBV13	-	TRBJ1-2	TGTGCCAGCAGCTTTCAACAGGGGGACTATGGCTACACCTTC	CASSFQQGDYGYTF
-	TRBV10-3	-	TRBJ1-1	TGTGCCATCAGTGAGCGTGAGGTGAACACTGAAGCTTTCTTT	CAISEREVNTEAFF
TRBD2	TRBV10-3	-	TRBJ2-1	TGTGCCGCCGGGACTAGCGGATACAATGAGCAGTTCTTC	CAAGTSGYNEQFF
-	TRBV6-6	-	TRBJ1-1	TGTGCCAGCAGTTTCAGGGGCATGAACACTGAAGCTTTCTTT	CASSFRGMNTEAFF
TRBD1	TRBV19	-	TRBJ1-5	TGTGCCAGTAGTATGGGACAGGCTTGGGTTCAGCCCCAGCATTTT	CASSMGQAWVQPQHF
-	TRBV30	-	TRBJ2-7	TGTGCCTGGAGTGTACTTGGGGACTTACCCTACGAGCAGTACTTC	CAWSVLGDLPYEQYF
TRBD2	TRBV2	-	TRBJ2-5	TGTGCCAGCTACGGGGGGGTTGGACAACTAAAAGAGACCCAGTACTTC	CASYGGVGQLKETQYF
TRBD1	TRBV30	-	TRBJ1-1	TGTGCCTGGAGTGTTTACAGGGGAACCACTGAAGCTTTCTTT	CAWSVYRGTTEAFF
-	TRBV28	-	TRBJ2-5	TGTGCCAGCACCTTCCTAGGGGGAGAGACCCAGTACTTC	CASTFLGGETQYF
-	TRBV7-2	-	TRBJ1-2	TGTGCCAGCAGCTTAGATGGGGGCTTTAACTATGGCTACACCTTC	CASSLDGGFNYGYTF
TRBD1	TRBV4-1	once	TRBJ2-1	TGCGCCAGCAGCCAGCAGACAGGGACCCCCTACAATGAGCAGTTCTTC	CASSQQTGTPYNEQFF
-	TRBV19	-	TRBJ1-5	TGTGCCAGTAGTATAGATTTGGGCCACCTTAGCAATCAGCCCCAGCATTTT	CASSIDLGHLSNQPQHF
-	TRBV7-2	-	TRBJ1-3	TGTGCCAGCAGCTCCATGCCCCTCGGTTCTGGAAACACCATATATTTT	CASSSMPLGSGNTIYF
-	TRBV16	once	TRBJ1-3	TGTGCCAGCAGCCCCCGGGACACCATATATTTT	CASSPRDTIYF
TRBD2	TRBV11-2	-	TRBJ2-7	TGTGCCAGCAGCCCCGGACTAGCGAGCACCTACGAGCAGTACTTC	CASSPGLASTYEQYF
TRBD1	TRBV10-3	-	TRBJ2-7	TGTGCCATCAGTGAGTCATGGACAGGGGACCACGAGCAGTACTTC	CAISESWTGDHEQYF
-	TRBV28	-	TRBJ1-6	TGTGCCAGCAGCCCACGTGGTCGGGGAAACTCACCCCTCCACTTT	CASSPRGRGNSPLHF
TRBD2	TRBV11-1	few	TRBJ2-1	TGTGCCAGCAGCCATGGGACTAGCGGAACCTACAATGAGCAGTTCTTC	CASSHGTSGTYNEQFF
TRBD1	TRBV14	-	TRBJ2-7	TGTGCCAGCAGCCCAATTGTTGCGGGGAGGGACAGGGGATCGTACGAGCAGTACTTC	CASSPIVAGRDRGSYEQYF
TRBD2	TRBV12-3/TRBV12-4	-	TRBJ2-7	TGTGCCAGCAGTTTGGGACTAGGGAACGAGCAGTACTTC	CASSLGLGNEQYF
TRBD1	TRBV6-5	-	TRBJ2-7	TGTGCCAGCAGGTACCTACCGGGACAGTCCTACGAGCAGTACTTC	CASRYLPGQSYEQYF
TRBD1	TRBV19	-	TRBJ2-2	TGTGCCAGTAGTATCAAGACAGGGCACACCGGGGAGCTGTTTTTT	CASSIKTGHTGELFF
TRBD2	TRBV24-1	once	TRBJ2-1	TGTGCCACCAGTGACCCAACTAGCGGGAGGGAAGATGAGCAGTTCTTC	CATSDPTSGREDEQFF
TRBD2	TRBV27	once	TRBJ2-1	TGTGCCAGCAGGGCGGGACTAGCGTCTCCTAACAATGAGCAGTTCTTC	CASRAGLASPNNEQFF
TRBD1	TRBV6-1	-	TRBJ1-1	TGTGCCAGCAGTGAACGCAAGGGGGCGGTGAACACTGAAGCTTTCTTT	CASSERKGAVNTEAFF
TRBD1	TRBV9	-	TRBJ2-7	TGTGCCAGCAGCGTGGGACAGGGTGATGTCGAGCAGTACTTC	CASSVGQGDVEQYF
-	TRBV7-2	once	TRBJ1-6	TGTGCCAGCAGCTTAGTCGCCAGGGCAAGTTCACCCCTCCACTTT	CASSLVARASSPLHF
TRBD1	TRBV7-8	-	TRBJ1-5	TGTGCCAGCAGCTTAGAGACAGGGGGCCCTAGCAATCAGCCCCAGCATTTT	CASSLETGGPSNQPQHF
TRBD1	TRBV5-1	-	TRBJ1-5	TGCGCCAGCAGCCCGTGGGACAGGGACAATCAGCCCCAGCATTTT	CASSPWDRDNQPQHF
-	TRBV25-1	-	TRBJ1-5	TGTGCCAGCAGTGAAGCGGCGGGGACCAATCAGCCCCAGCATTTT	CASSEAAGTNQPQHF
-	TRBV7-6	once	TRBJ1-1	TGTGCCAGCAGCAATTACATGAACACTGAAGCTTTCTTT	CASSNYMNTEAFF
TRBD2	TRBV30	-	TRBJ2-7	TGTGCCTGGAGTCGCGGACTAGCGGGTTCCTACGAGCAGTACTTC	CAWSRGLAGSYEQYF
TRBD1	TRBV4-1	-	TRBJ1-5	TGCGCCAGCAGCCCTTTGCAGACAGGGGAAAATCAGCCCCAGCATTTT	CASSPLQTGENQPQHF
-	TRBV29-1	few	TRBJ2-2	TGCAGCGGTCAGCCGGGGAACACCGGGGAGCTGTTTTTT	CSGQPGNTGELFF
TRBD1	TRBV4-1	-	TRBJ1-2	TGCGCCAGCAGCCATCCGGGACAGGGGGCGCATGGCTACACCTTC	CASSHPGQGAHGYTF
-	TRBV10-3	-	TRBJ1-1	TGTGCCATCAGTGGCCCCCGGGACACTGAAGCTTTCTTT	CAISGPRDTEAFF
-	TRBV6-5	-	TRBJ1-6	TGTGCCAGCAGTTACTCGAACTCCGACTATTCACCCCTCCACTTT	CASSYSNSDYSPLHF
TRBD2	TRBV3-1/TRBV3-2	-	TRBJ2-5	TGTGCCAGCTACTCTAGCGGGAGAGAAGAGACCCAGTACTTC	CASYSSGREETQYF
-	TRBV5-1	-	TRBJ1-5	TGCGCCAGCAGCTTGGACGCAGGGTTTGGGCAGCCCCAGCATTTT	CASSLDAGFGQPQHF
-	TRBV16	-	TRBJ2-7	TGTGCCAGCAGCCAATCCCCAGACTACGAGCAGTACTTC	CASSQSPDYEQYF
TRBD1	TRBV2	-	TRBJ1-5	TGTGCCAGCAGTGCTGGGGACAGAAATCAGCCCCAGCATTTT	CASSAGDRNQPQHF